This T cell receptor beta chain was recovered during a study of blood T cell repertoires in COVID-19. Using immunoSEQ multiplex PCR, the repertoire was profiled, and TCRdb retains in-frame clones only, with some absent. This table has some 80,000 clones, approximately 86% appearing once. The clonotype comes from a human donor in a cohort sampled during active COVID-19. The sample was peripheral blood.

Written as DNA, the CDR3 is TGTGCCAGCAGCCCCGCTGGAAACACCATATATTTT. Translating it yields CASSPAGNTIYF. The chain has TRBV6-6 and TRBJ1-3, with no clear D. Germline loops: CDR1 MNHNY, CDR2 SVGAGI (reference sequence). V was shortened by 6 bases and J by 2 bases, with 5 bases between the two germline ends. This CDR3 spans 12 amino acids.